Presented here are 20 T cell receptor beta chains from one specimen sequenced in a study of blood T cell repertoires in COVID-19. Assay: immunoSEQ multiplex PCR; the TCRdb copy retains only in-frame clones and omits some. The profile shows approximately 290,000 clones, about 85% of them singletons. The source material was peripheral blood. The source is a human donor with COVID-19, enrolled during active disease. The donor label of this sample is uncertain.

This clone was seen a few times. This chain uses TRBV5-4 with TRBJ2-7; TRBD2 aligns across 12 bases. Germline V CDR1 and CDR2: SGHNT, YYREEE (reference sequence). This CDR3 has 16 residues. The junction had 7 bases not matched to a gene; V was cut back by 4 bases and J by 2 bases. This CDR3 is CASSPELAGGPYEQYF. The CDR3 DNA is TGTGCCAGCAGCCCGGAACTAGCGGGAGGACCCTACGAGCAGTACTTC.

This clone occurred a few times. The chain has TRBV9 and TRBJ2-7; 9 nucleotides match TRBD2. Germline assignment: CDR1 SGDLS and CDR2 YYNGEE. V was pared by 1 base and J by 6 bases, with 8 bases of the junction left unmatched. This CDR3 is 15 amino acids long. The CDR3 loop reads CASSVIIAGVGEQYF. DNA of the CDR3: TGTGCCAGCAGCGTAATCATAGCGGGAGTGGGCGAGCAGTACTTC.

The V call is TRBV15, the J call TRBJ1-4; D is unclear. The V end was cut by 0 bases, the J end by 4 bases, with 9 bases between. Germline loops: CDR1 LNHNV, CDR2 YYDKDF (reference sequence). The CDR3 consists of 15 residues. DNA for the CDR3: TGTGCCACCAGCAGAGAGAGAATCCATAATGAAAAACTGTTTTTT. Amino acid sequence: CATSRERIHNEKLFF.

This clone has only a few counts. This chain connects TRBV18 to TRBJ2-7, with TRBD1 matching 8 bases. With V trimmed by 4 bases and J by 7 bases, 12 bases remained unmatched. Germline V gene lookup returns CDR1 KGHSH and CDR2 LQKENI. The CDR3 spans 15 residues. The CDR3 DNA follows: TGTGCCAGCTCACTCTCACAGGGGGGTCAGGGGGAGCAGTACTTC. It codes for CASSLSQGGQGEQYF.

This chain uses TRBV27 with TRBJ2-2; 9 positions match TRBD2. CDR1 is MNHEY, CDR2 SMNVEV, per germline (reference sequence). The J segment lost 3 bases and the V segment lost 2 bases, leaving 4 bases of the junction unmatched. There are 16 residues in the CDR3. The CDR3 sequence is CASSLRGLADTGELFF. In nucleotides, the CDR3 is TGTGCCAGCAGTTTACGGGGACTAGCAGACACCGGGGAGCTGTTTTTT.

The chain uses TRBV28 and TRBJ2-1, with 8 bases aligning to TRBD1. The junction had 9 bases not matched to a gene; V was cut back by 4 bases and J by 4 bases. The CDR3 contains 16 residues. Germline V gives CDR1 MDHEN, CDR2 SYDVKM. The CDR3 loop is CASSWGQAGAYNEQFF. In nucleotides, the CDR3 is TGTGCCAGCAGTTGGGGACAGGCAGGGGCGTACAATGAGCAGTTCTTC.

This clone occurred once. The chain carries TRBV5-3 and TRBJ2-7, with 10 positions matching TRBD2. TRBV5-3 is reported as an ORF; its role is uncertain. V gave up 2 bases and J gave up 2 bases; unmatched junction bases: 10. CDR3 length equals 17 residues. In DNA, the CDR3 is TGTGCCAGAAGCTTCCCTAGCGGGAGTTCTGGCGCCTACGAGCAGTACTTC. This codes for CARSFPSGSSGAYEQYF.

Only a few counts were recorded for this clone. The chain carries TRBV7-9 and TRBJ2-1; D not certain. CDR3 size: 11 residues. V gave up 4 bases and J gave up 9 bases, with 7 bases separating them. Germline CDR1 is SEHNR and CDR2 is FQNEAQ (reference sequence). The chain's CDR3 is CASSSLVEQFF. For the CDR3, the DNA is TGTGCCAGCAGCTCTTTAGTTGAGCAGTTCTTC.

A word on this clone: The germline gene is not matched at one end of the junction; a read error may be the cause. The chain is built from TRBV28 and TRBJ2-1, with 7 bases lining up with TRBD2. The CDR3 is 13 amino acids. CDR1 MDHEN and CDR2 SYDVKM come from the germline V gene. CDR3 nucleotides: TGTGCCAGCAGTTTTCCCGGGCCCAGGGAGGGAGTCTTC. This gives the protein CASSFPGPREGVF.

The V call is TRBV28, the J call TRBJ1-4, with unresolved D. V lost 2 bases and J 5 bases, leaving 9 bases between the germline ends. This CDR3 contains 14 residues. CDR1 is MDHEN and CDR2 is SYDVKM in the germline V gene. As DNA, the CDR3 is TGTGCCAGCAGTTTAGGTGGGCCAAATGAAAAACTGTTTTTT. Translated, it gives CASSLGGPNEKLFF.

The V and J genes are TRBV6-2 or TRBV6-3 and TRBJ1-5, with D possibly being TRBD1 (5 bases). Germline CDR1 is MNHEY and CDR2 is SVGEGT. V lost 2 bases, J lost 7 bases, and 12 bases lay in between. CDR3 length equals 14 residues. In nucleotides, the CDR3 is TGTGCCAGCAGTTACGGCGGGGGAGGACAGCCCCAGCATTTT. This encodes CASSYGGGGQPQHF.

The chain carries TRBV29-1 and TRBJ2-1, with a possible D match to TRBD1 (5 bases). The CDR3 length is 12 residues. Trimming took off 5 bases at V and 9 bases at J, with 14 bases between the two ends. CDR1 is SQVTM, CDR2 ANQGSEA, per germline. Written as DNA, the CDR3 is TGCAGCGTTCGGCAGGGATGGACTGAGCAGTTCTTC. Its translation: CSVRQGWTEQFF.

V is TRBV29-1 and J is TRBJ1-1; unclear D gene. Trimming pared 2 bases from V and 4 bases from J, leaving 11 bases between. The CDR3 sequence is 13 residues long. In germline, CDR1 is SQVTM, CDR2 ANQGSEA. The CDR3 DNA reads TGCAGCGTTGAAATGAGGAGGACCACTGAAGCTTTCTTT. Translated, it gives CSVEMRRTTEAFF.

The chain links TRBV19 to TRBJ2-1, with D perhaps matching TRBD1 (5 bases). V gave up 7 bases and J gave up 5 bases, with 15 bases separating them. The CDR3 length is 14 residues. CDR1 LNHDA and CDR2 SQIVND come from the germline V gene (reference sequence). The CDR3 DNA reads as TGTGCCAGTACCCAAACAGGTGTTGACAATGAGCAGTTCTTC. Its translation: CASTQTGVDNEQFF. Full variable domain (remainder filled in from reference TRBV19 and TRBJ2-1): DGGITQSPKYLFRKEGQNVTLSCEQNLNHDAMYWYRQDPGQGLRLIYYSQIVNDFQKGDIAEGYSVSREKKESFPLTVTSAQKNPTAFYLCASTQTGVDNEQFFGPGTRLTVL.

V and J are TRBV10-3 and TRBJ1-4; the D is unclear. Germline CDR1 and CDR2: ENHRY and SYGVKD. The ends were cut back, 0 bases at V and 7 bases at J, with 6 bases in the middle. The CDR3 covers 13 residues. This CDR3 is CAISESNGEKLFF. Here the CDR3 DNA reads TGTGCCATCAGTGAGTCTAACGGTGAAAAACTGTTTTTT.

This clone was seen a few times. The rearrangement joins TRBV9 to TRBJ1-2, with a weak D call TRBD1 (6 bases). The germline CDR1 and CDR2 sequences are SGDLS and YYNGEE. Between the trimmed V and J ends, which lost 2 bases and 8 bases, there was a span of 10 bases. The CDR3 length is 12 residues. The CDR3 nucleotides are TGTGCCAGCAGCGTCCAGGGGCTGGGCTACACCTTC. This gives the protein CASSVQGLGYTF.

The chain is built from TRBV19 and TRBJ1-5; D call uncertain. This CDR3 spans 15 amino acids. Trimming removed 2 bases at V and 4 bases at J, with 12 bases between. Germline V gives CDR1 LNHDA, CDR2 SQIVND (reference sequence). The CDR3 spells CASSILPPGNQPQHF. Here the CDR3 DNA reads TGTGCCAGTAGTATATTGCCCCCGGGGAATCAGCCCCAGCATTTT.

The chain recombines TRBV7-9 with TRBJ1-2; D call uncertain. CDR1 and CDR2 from the germline V gene are SEHNR and FQNEAQ (reference sequence). V gave up 5 bases and J gave up 2 bases, with 9 bases separating them. This CDR3 spans 13 amino acids. The CDR3 DNA follows: TGTGCCAGCAGCCCACCGGGAAACTATGGCTACACCTTC. Translation gives CASSPPGNYGYTF.

The rearrangement links TRBV5-1 to TRBJ2-1; 12 bases are a match to TRBD2. CDR3 size: 17 residues. Trimming removed 0 bases from V and 8 bases from J; junction bases left unmatched: 9. The germline V gene encodes CDR1 SGHRS and CDR2 YFSETQ. The CDR3 DNA reads TGCGCCAGCAGCTTGGAACGGCTAGCGGGAGGGTTGGATGAGCAGTTCTTC. This codes for CASSLERLAGGLDEQFF.

DNA for the CDR3: TGTGCCAGCAGCCCTCGGGGAGGGGTGGGCACTGAAGCTTTCTTT. It specifies CASSPRGGVGTEAFF. The chain carries TRBV7-2 and TRBJ1-1, with D possibly being TRBD1 (5 bases). Germline V gene data show CDR1 as SGHTA and CDR2 as FQGNSA. The CDR3 covers 15 residues. The V end was cut by 5 bases, the J end by 4 bases, with 17 bases between.